A single sample gave rise to the 22 T cell receptor beta chains below, sequenced in a study of shared T cell receptors in the human thymus. Repertoires were generated with immunoSEQ multiplex PCR, while TCRdb's copy carries only in-frame clones and drops some. The profile shows hundreds of thousands of clones, about 87% of them singletons. The sample was also reused in another study, on human thymus T cells.

Sequenced sample: thymocytes. The receptors were sampled from a boy younger than two with a congenital heart defect.

This chain joins TRBV28 and TRBJ2-7, with 13 bases lining up with TRBD2. J gave up 0 bases and V 3 bases, and 14 bases lay outside the gene matches. The CDR3 spans 20 residues. The germline V gene encodes CDR1 MDHEN and CDR2 SYDVKM. The CDR3, as DNA: TGTGCCAGCAGTTTCCCGCCGACTAGCGGGGGGCCCCACCACTCCTACGAGCAGTACTTC. Encoded protein: CASSFPPTSGGPHHSYEQYF.

This chain uses TRBV5-1 with TRBJ1-1, with D possibly TRBD1 on 6 matching bases. V was trimmed by 4 bases and J by 2 bases, leaving 12 bases between them. The germline V gene encodes CDR1 SGHRS and CDR2 YFSETQ. The CDR3 is 14 residues long. CDR3 region: CASSNGQHNTEAFF. In DNA form, the CDR3 reads TGCGCCAGCAGCAACGGACAGCATAACACTGAAGCTTTCTTT.

The chain is built from TRBV11-2 and TRBJ2-7, with D perhaps TRBD2 (7 bases). V gave up 4 bases and J gave up 2 bases, with 12 bases separating them. CDR3 length: 14 amino acids. Germline V gene data show CDR1 as SGHAT and CDR2 as FQNNGV. CDR3 nucleotides: TGTGCCAGCAGCTGGGGAGGGACAACCTACGAGCAGTACTTC. Its translation is CASSWGGTTYEQYF. The variable domain in full, completed from reference TRBV11-2 and TRBJ2-7, reads EAGVAQSPRYKIIEKRQSVAFWCNPISGHATLYWYQQILGQGPKLLIQFQNNGVVDDSQLPKDRFSAERLKGVDSTLKIQPAKLEDSAVYLCASSWGGTTYEQYFGPGTRLTVT.

This rearrangement joins TRBV27 to TRBJ2-7; TRBD2 matches 7 bases. The V segment lost 3 bases and the J segment 3 bases; nucleotides outside the gene matches: 5. Germline V gives CDR1 MNHEY, CDR2 SMNVEV (reference sequence). The CDR3 runs to 14 residues. Here the CDR3 reads CASSFYPGGYEQYF. DNA of the CDR3: TGTGCCAGCAGTTTTTATCCGGGAGGCTACGAGCAGTACTTC.

The table lists this clone with a few counts. The V gene is TRBV7-9, the J gene TRBJ2-2, with D possibly matching TRBD1 (5 bases). V lost 1 base to trimming and J lost 4 bases, with 10 bases between them. There are 15 residues in the CDR3. Germline V gives CDR1 SEHNR, CDR2 FQNEAQ (reference sequence). This chain's CDR3 is CASSLGQLLTGELFF. The DNA of the CDR3 is TGTGCCAGCAGCTTAGGACAGTTACTCACCGGGGAGCTGTTTTTT.

The J gene is TRBJ1-2, the V gene TRBV19, with a possible D match to TRBD1 (5 bases). The length of the CDR3 is 13 residues. CDR1 and CDR2 (germline): LNHDA, SQIVND (reference sequence). Trimming stripped 10 bases from V and 4 bases from J, with 16 bases between. CDR3 in amino acids: CATKYGQGYGYTF. In DNA form, the CDR3 reads TGTGCCACCAAGTACGGGCAGGGCTATGGCTACACCTTC.

The chain links TRBV4-3 to TRBJ2-1; D is uncertain. Trimming pared 0 bases from V and 3 bases from J, leaving 9 bases between. Germline V CDR1 and CDR2: LGHNA, YSLEER. The CDR3 length is 15 residues. Here the CDR3 reads CASSQDLSVYNEQFF. The CDR3 DNA reads as TGCGCCAGCAGCCAAGATCTCAGCGTCTACAATGAGCAGTTCTTC.

DNA for the CDR3: TGTGCCAGCTCACCACCCCCACTCGGGGGGCTGACTGAAGCTTTCTTT. Its translation: CASSPPPLGGLTEAFF. The chain has TRBV18 and TRBJ1-1; perhaps TRBD1 as D (6 bases). The germline V and J ends were trimmed by 0 bases and 5 bases, with 16 bases remaining between them. Germline CDR1 reads KGHSH; CDR2 reads LQKENI. This CDR3 region has 16 residues.

The rearrangement links TRBV7-6 to TRBJ1-1; tentative D call: TRBD1 (5 bases). CDR3 length equals 17 residues. From germline, CDR1 is SGHVS and CDR2 FNYEAQ. The V end lost 4 bases, the J end lost 0 bases, and 18 bases lay between the germline ends. The CDR3 DNA sequence: TGTGCCAGCAGCTCCCGCAAAACGACAGTTATGAACACTGAAGCTTTCTTT. Protein product: CASSSRKTTVMNTEAFF.

This chain connects TRBV29-1 to TRBJ1-1; TRBD1 aligns across 8 bases. From germline, CDR1 is SQVTM and CDR2 ANQGSEA. J lost 2 bases, V lost 7 bases, and 18 bases had no gene match. This CDR3 has 17 amino acids. DNA of the CDR3: TGCAGCGCGCGACCGAATTCGAGGACAGGGAACAACACTGAAGCTTTCTTT. Protein sequence: CSARPNSRTGNNTEAFF.

This clone was recorded a few times. The V call is TRBV6-7, the J call TRBJ2-7; 8 bases align to TRBD1. TRBV6-7 counts as an open reading frame of uncertain function. J gave up 1 base and V 6 bases, and 11 bases lay outside the gene matches. CDR3 size: 16 residues. For the CDR3, the DNA is TGTGCCAGCAGCGAGCGCCCGGGACAGGTATCCTACGAGCAGTACTTC. Residues: CASSERPGQVSYEQYF.

The genes are TRBV7-9 and TRBJ1-1; no clear D. The CDR3 totals 13 residues. The germline gives CDR1 SEHNR, CDR2 FQNEAQ (reference sequence). V was clipped by 6 bases and J by 6 bases, with 14 bases between them. The CDR3, as DNA: TGTGCCAGCAGTCCCCACCGCGGCGCTGAAGCTTTCTTT. Protein product: CASSPHRGAEAFF. The full variable domain, in which reference TRBV7-9 and TRBJ1-1 provide the parts outside the CDR3, is DTGVSQNPRHKITKRGQNVTFRCDPISEHNRLYWYRQTLGQGPEFLTYFQNEAQLEKSRLLSDRFSAERPKGSFSTLEIQRTEQGDSAMYLCASSPHRGAEAFFGQGTRLTVV.

The table lists this clone with a few counts. In nucleotides, the CDR3 is TGTGCCAGCACCCCGGGACAGGGAGGCCACGGGGAGCTGTTTTTT. This translates into CASTPGQGGHGELFF. The chain combines TRBV28 with TRBJ2-2; TRBD1 aligns across 9 bases. The CDR3 runs to 15 residues. Germline V gene data show CDR1 as MDHEN and CDR2 as SYDVKM. J lost 7 bases, V lost 7 bases, and 10 bases had no gene match.

The rearrangement joins TRBV9 to TRBJ2-5; D is perhaps TRBD2 (5 bases). V lost 2 bases and J lost 5, with 16 bases in between. Looked up from germline, CDR1 is SGDLS and CDR2 is YYNGEE. The CDR3 totals 15 residues. The CDR3 DNA reads as TGTGCCAGCAGCGTCAATACGCGGGTCTGGGAGACCCAGTACTTC. This gives the protein CASSVNTRVWETQYF.

J is TRBJ2-5 and V is TRBV7-6; 9 positions match TRBD2. The germline V gene encodes CDR1 SGHVS and CDR2 FNYEAQ. V gave up 1 base and J gave up 1 base; unmatched junction bases: 13. The CDR3 contains 19 residues. CDR3 region: CASSLEGASGDYSQETQYF. The CDR3 nucleotides are TGTGCCAGCAGCTTAGAAGGCGCTAGCGGGGACTACAGCCAAGAGACCCAGTACTTC.

The rearrangement links TRBV7-9 to TRBJ1-3; 8 nucleotides align to TRBD1. The CDR3 spans 17 residues. The V gene end was trimmed by 5 bases and the J gene end by 7 bases; junction bases not matched to a gene: 16. CDR1 is SEHNR, CDR2 FQNEAQ, per germline (reference sequence). CDR3 protein: CASSPKPVDRGWNTIYF. The CDR3 DNA follows: TGTGCCAGCAGCCCCAAGCCCGTCGACAGGGGCTGGAACACCATATATTTT.

The count of this clone is one. The chain links TRBV27 to TRBJ2-7; a possible D gene is TRBD1 (6 bases). Germline CDR1 is MNHEY and CDR2 is SMNVEV (reference sequence). The length of the CDR3 is 15 residues. The germline V and J ends were trimmed by 6 bases and 3 bases, with 18 bases remaining between them. The CDR3 sequence: CASRTPGHTGYEQYF. For the CDR3, the DNA is TGTGCCAGCAGGACCCCGGGACATACGGGCTACGAGCAGTACTTC.

The chain joins TRBV5-1 to TRBJ1-6; 7 nucleotides align to TRBD1. The CDR3 runs 13 residues. CDR1 and CDR2 (germline): SGHRS, YFSETQ. The V and J ends lost 5 bases and 8 bases, in that order; junction bases with no gene match: 4. CDR3: CASSRTGDSPLHF. For the CDR3, the DNA is TGCGCCAGCAGTAGGACAGGAGATTCACCCCTCCACTTT.

The chain uses TRBV5-1 and TRBJ2-5, with TRBD2 matching 8 bases. Looked up from germline, CDR1 is SGHRS and CDR2 is YFSETQ. The V and J ends lost 0 bases and 5 bases, in that order; junction bases with no gene match: 12. The CDR3 totals 17 residues. The DNA for the CDR3 is TGCGCCAGCAGCTTGGCGAGGCGGGGGGCGCCACGTGAGACCCAGTACTTC. This sequence encodes CASSLARRGAPRETQYF.

This chain links TRBV19 with TRBJ1-1, with D possibly matching TRBD1 (5 bases). Trimming removed 1 base from V and 9 bases from J, with 12 bases in between. Germline loops: CDR1 LNHDA, CDR2 SQIVND (reference sequence). The CDR3 spans 13 residues. CDR3 DNA: TGTGCCAGTAGTATAGCAGGGCCTGCCCAAGCTTTCTTT. Protein product: CASSIAGPAQAFF.

The chain uses TRBV5-1 and TRBJ1-2, with 7 nucleotides matching TRBD1. The CDR3 spans 16 residues. Germline V gene data show CDR1 as SGHRS and CDR2 as YFSETQ. V was pared by 2 bases and J by 0 bases, with 7 bases of the junction left unmatched. The CDR3 region has the DNA TGCGCCAGCAGCTTTTTCTCGACAGGGTCTAACTATGGCTACACCTTC. Its protein product is CASSFFSTGSNYGYTF. Drawing the rest from reference TRBV5-1 and TRBJ1-2, the complete variable domain is KAGVTQTPRYLIKTRGQQVTLSCSPISGHRSVSWYQQTPGQGLQFLFEYFSETQRNKGNFPGRFSGRQFSNSRSEMNVSTLELGDSALYLCASSFFSTGSNYGYTFGSGTRLTVV.

The chain joins TRBV15 to TRBJ1-5; 7 bases match TRBD1. The germline V gene has CDR1 LNHNV and CDR2 YYDKDF (reference sequence). The CDR3 consists of 17 residues. V lost 0 bases, J lost 4 bases, and 9 bases stayed unmatched. CDR3 sequence reads: CATSRDYTGQPNQPQHF. The CDR3, as DNA: TGTGCCACCAGCAGAGATTATACGGGACAGCCAAATCAGCCCCAGCATTTT.